Shown below are 30 T cell receptor beta chains from a single sample sequenced in a study of blood T cell repertoires in COVID-19. Sequencing was performed with immunoSEQ multiplex PCR; in TCRdb, only in-frame clones are kept and a portion is missing. The repertoire has about 300,000 clones, under 90% of them found once; the top ten carry 4% to 5%. The material sequenced was PBMCs or T cells enriched from blood (not recorded which). Receptors originate from a man aged 25 to 40 who had recovered from COVID-19.

The V call is TRBV4-1, the J call TRBJ2-1, with TRBD2 matching over 7 bases. CDR1 and CDR2 from the germline V gene are MGHRA and YSYEKL. This CDR3 comprises 15 residues. J gave up 6 bases and V 0 bases, and 5 bases lay outside the gene matches. The CDR3 spells CASSQDGGGPNEQFF. The CDR3 DNA follows: TGCGCCAGCAGCCAAGATGGGGGAGGGCCCAATGAGCAGTTCTTC.

The chain employs TRBV11-1 and TRBJ2-7; the D gene is possibly TRBD1 (6 bases). Germline CDR1 is SGHAT and CDR2 is FQDESV (reference sequence). V lost 5 bases to trimming and J lost 0 bases, with 11 bases between them. The length of the CDR3 is 14 residues. CDR3 nucleotides: TGTGCCAGCAGCCTAGGACAGAACTCCTACGAGCAGTACTTC. This codes for CASSLGQNSYEQYF.

This chain links TRBV5-1 with TRBJ2-7; D perhaps matches TRBD1 (6 bases). Germline values: CDR1 SGHRS, CDR2 YFSETQ. CDR3 size: 15 residues. The V and J ends lost 5 bases and 0 bases respectively, with 15 bases between them. CDR3 in amino acids: CASRLTRDNSYEQYF. The CDR3 region has the DNA TGCGCCAGCAGGCTGACCCGGGACAACTCCTACGAGCAGTACTTC. Full variable domain (outside the CDR3, taken from reference TRBV5-1 and TRBJ2-7): KAGVTQTPRYLIKTRGQQVTLSCSPISGHRSVSWYQQTPGQGLQFLFEYFSETQRNKGNFPGRFSGRQFSNSRSEMNVSTLELGDSALYLCASRLTRDNSYEQYFGPGTRLTVT.

The chain recombines TRBV18 with TRBJ1-6, with D tentatively TRBD1 (6 bases). Trimming removed 5 bases from V and 10 bases from J, with 15 bases in between. The CDR3 has 14 residues. Germline CDR1 and CDR2: KGHSH and LQKENI. The CDR3 DNA sequence: TGTGCCAGCTCATCATCAGGGGAGAGGTCACCCCTCCACTTT. Encoded protein: CASSSSGERSPLHF.

The chain uses TRBV25-1 and TRBJ2-2, with a possible D match to TRBD1 (5 bases). The CDR3 consists of 17 residues. From germline, CDR1 is MGHDK and CDR2 SYGVNS. V was clipped by 4 bases and J by 1 base, with 16 bases between them. The CDR3 sequence: CASSGSLDSQNTGELFF. The CDR3 DNA sequence: TGTGCCAGCAGTGGGAGCCTAGACAGCCAGAACACCGGGGAGCTGTTTTTT.

There are a few counts of this clone. This chain joins TRBV29-1 and TRBJ2-7; 8 positions agree with TRBD1. Germline CDR1 is SQVTM and CDR2 is ANQGSEA. The length of the CDR3 is 11 residues. V lost 7 bases and J lost 5; bases outside the gene matches: 4. The CDR3 DNA sequence: TGCAGCGCCGGACAGGGTAACGAGCAGTACTTC. This encodes CSAGQGNEQYF.

This chain connects TRBV5-4 to TRBJ2-5; D perhaps matches TRBD1 (6 bases). The V end was cut by 3 bases, the J end by 10 bases, with 16 bases between. Germline V gene data show CDR1 as SGHNT and CDR2 as YYREEE (reference sequence). The CDR3 is 13 amino acids. The CDR3 DNA follows: TGTGCCAGCAGCTGGAGACAGGAAGGGGGCCAGTACTTC. The encoded protein is CASSWRQEGGQYF.

The V gene is TRBV5-4, the J gene TRBJ1-5; 7 bases fit TRBD1. The CDR3 is 18 amino acids. CDR1 and CDR2 from the germline V gene are SGHNT and YYREEE (reference sequence). V lost 0 bases, J lost 0 bases, and 9 bases stayed unmatched. CDR3 amino acids: CASSLGPPGTDSNQPQHF. The CDR3 DNA reads as TGTGCCAGCAGCTTGGGGCCCCCCGGGACAGATAGCAATCAGCCCCAGCATTTT.

The rearrangement links TRBV24-1 to TRBJ2-5, with TRBD2 as a possible D gene (5 bases). V lost 0 bases and J lost 2, with 9 bases in between. CDR1 is KGHDR and CDR2 is SFDVKD in the germline V gene. The CDR3 covers 15 residues. The CDR3 nucleotides are TGTGCCACCAGTGATTTGCGGGATCCACAAGAGACCCAGTACTTC. Its translation: CATSDLRDPQETQYF.

V and J are TRBV6-5 and TRBJ1-1; maybe TRBD1 (6 bases). Germline CDR1 reads MNHEY; CDR2 reads SVGAGI. The CDR3 has 13 amino acids. V lost 6 bases and J 1 base, leaving 9 bases between the germline ends. The chain's CDR3 is CASSSQGNTEAFF. CDR3 bases: TGTGCCAGCAGCTCACAGGGGAACACTGAAGCTTTCTTT.

The chain recombines TRBV5-6 with TRBJ1-2, with D perhaps matching TRBD1 (5 bases). Trimming shortened V by 2 bases and J by 6 bases, and 17 bases separated the two germline ends. This CDR3 has 15 amino acids. Germline loops: CDR1 SGHDT, CDR2 YYEEEE. CDR3 amino acids: CASSLTWRGIDGYTF. The CDR3 DNA reads TGTGCCAGCAGCTTAACCTGGAGGGGAATCGATGGCTACACCTTC.

This clone was counted a single time. V usage is TRBV7-9 and J usage is TRBJ2-1; D possibly corresponds to TRBD1 (7 bases). V lost 11 bases, J lost 0 bases, and 11 bases lay in between. CDR3 length equals 13 residues. Per the germline V gene, CDR1 is SEHNR and CDR2 is FQNEAQ (reference sequence). The CDR3 sequence: CARGDSSYNEQFF. CDR3 sequence (DNA): TGTGCCCGCGGGGACAGCTCCTACAATGAGCAGTTCTTC. The variable domain in full, completed from reference TRBV7-9 and TRBJ2-1, reads DTGVSQNPRHKITKRGQNVTFRCDPISEHNRLYWYRQTLGQGPEFLTYFQNEAQLEKSRLLSDRFSAERPKGSFSTLEIQRTEQGDSAMYLCARGDSSYNEQFFGPGTRLTVL.

This sequence joins TRBV18 and TRBJ1-2; TRBD1 matches at 7 bases. J gave up 0 bases and V 3 bases, and 4 bases lay outside the gene matches. The CDR3 covers 15 residues. From germline, CDR1 is KGHSH and CDR2 LQKENI. Here the CDR3 reads CASSPDQGANYGYTF. CDR3 sequence (DNA): TGTGCCAGCTCACCGGACCAGGGGGCTAACTATGGCTACACCTTC. Drawing the rest from reference TRBV18 and TRBJ1-2, the complete variable domain is NAGVMQNPRHLVRRRGQEARLRCSPMKGHSHVYWYRQLPEEGLKFMVYLQKENIIDESGMPKERFSAEFPKEGPSILRIQQVVRGDSAAYFCASSPDQGANYGYTFGSGTRLTVV.

V gene TRBV7-9 combines with J gene TRBJ1-1, with 9 bases that match TRBD1. Germline values: CDR1 SEHNR, CDR2 FQNEAQ (reference sequence). V gave up 5 bases and J gave up 1 base; unmatched junction bases: 5. The CDR3 is 15 amino acids. The CDR3 DNA is TGTGCCAGCAGCCGGCGGGACAGGGCGAACACTGAAGCTTTCTTT. This codes for CASSRRDRANTEAFF.

This chain joins TRBV2 and TRBJ2-5; no reliable D call. Germline CDR1 and CDR2: SNHLY and FYNNEI. Trimming took off 6 bases at V and 4 bases at J, with 15 bases between the two ends. This CDR3 spans 14 amino acids. The CDR3 spells CASSPPGGRETQYF. The CDR3 DNA follows: TGTGCCAGCAGCCCACCGGGTGGCCGAGAGACCCAGTACTTC.

In DNA, the CDR3 is TGTGCCAGCAGTGAAGCACAGGGTTACTACGAGCAGTACTTC. It codes for CASSEAQGYYEQYF. V and J are TRBV2 and TRBJ2-7; D is possibly TRBD1 (6 bases). Germline CDR1 reads SNHLY; CDR2 reads FYNNEI. V was cut by 0 bases and J by 3 bases, with 9 bases left in between. CDR3 length equals 14 residues.

The rearrangement links TRBV5-1 to TRBJ2-5, with TRBD2 matching over 13 bases. The germline V gene encodes CDR1 SGHRS and CDR2 YFSETQ. The CDR3 spans 18 residues. V lost 8 bases, J lost 4 bases, and 17 bases stayed unmatched. The CDR3 spells CASTGLAGVMPPRETQYF. CDR3 in DNA: TGCGCCAGTACAGGACTAGCGGGAGTGATGCCCCCGCGAGAGACCCAGTACTTC. The entire variable domain, with the rest obtained from reference TRBV5-1 and TRBJ2-5, is as follows: KAGVTQTPRYLIKTRGQQVTLSCSPISGHRSVSWYQQTPGQGLQFLFEYFSETQRNKGNFPGRFSGRQFSNSRSEMNVSTLELGDSALYLCASTGLAGVMPPRETQYFGPGTRLLVL.

The J gene is TRBJ1-1, the V gene TRBV5-1, with D tentatively TRBD1 (5 bases). Per the germline V gene, CDR1 is SGHRS and CDR2 is YFSETQ. Trimming stripped 1 base from V and 1 base from J, with 11 bases between. This CDR3 is 15 amino acids long. The CDR3 DNA is TGCGCCAGCAGCTTGCTCGGCGGGGGGAACACTGAAGCTTTCTTT. It is translated as CASSLLGGGNTEAFF.

The chain has TRBV29-1 and TRBJ2-7, with a weak D call TRBD1 (6 bases). Germline V CDR1 and CDR2: SQVTM, ANQGSEA. The CDR3 sequence is 15 residues long. Trimming took off 4 bases at V and 2 bases at J, with 18 bases between the two ends. The DNA for the CDR3 is TGCAGCGTTGTCCCGGCCGGGACAACGACCTACGAGCAGTACTTC. Translating it yields CSVVPAGTTTYEQYF.

The rearrangement links TRBV5-8 to TRBJ1-4, with 9 bases matching TRBD1. The CDR3 is 15 residues long. Losses at the gene ends were 4 bases for V and 5 bases for J; bases not matched to a gene: 6. Looked up from germline, CDR1 is SGHTS and CDR2 is YDEGEE. The CDR3 spells CASSPRDRENEKLFF. In nucleotides, the CDR3 is TGTGCCAGCAGCCCTCGGGACAGGGAAAATGAAAAACTGTTTTTT.

Here the CDR3 DNA reads TGTGCCAGTAGTATAGATCCCAGGGCGAATGAGCAGTTCTTC. It yields the protein CASSIDPRANEQFF. The chain joins TRBV19 to TRBJ2-1, with a tentative D call TRBD1 (5 bases). Trimming shortened V by 0 bases and J by 7 bases, and 10 bases separated the two germline ends. The CDR3 contains 14 residues. CDR1 LNHDA and CDR2 SQIVND come from the germline V gene (reference sequence).

This chain uses TRBV4-1 with TRBJ2-7; 12 nucleotides agree with TRBD2. This CDR3 is 17 amino acids long. Germline V lookup: CDR1 MGHRA, CDR2 YSYEKL. V trimming: 1 base; J trimming: 4 bases; junction bases outside the gene matches: 8. CDR3 nucleotides: TGCGCCAGCAGCCAAGTCCTAGCGGGAGGGCCCGCGTACGAGCAGTACTTC. Translating gives CASSQVLAGGPAYEQYF.

The chain employs TRBV15 and TRBJ1-5; D is uncertain. Germline CDR1 and CDR2: LNHNV and YYDKDF (reference sequence). CDR3 length equals 15 residues. V was trimmed by 0 bases and J by 5 bases, leaving 11 bases between them. The CDR3 coding sequence is TGTGCCACCAGCAGAGAGTTCAGGTCCCATCAGCCCCAGCATTTT. Its translation is CATSREFRSHQPQHF.

The V and J genes are TRBV7-9 and TRBJ1-2, with 10 bases lining up with TRBD1. The V gene's germline CDR1 is SEHNR and CDR2 FQNEAQ (reference sequence). Trimming cost V 8 bases and J 2 bases; bases outside gene matches: 2. CDR3 length: 13 residues. CDR3 sequence reads: CASGTGANYGYTF. The CDR3 nucleotides are TGTGCCAGCGGGACAGGGGCAAACTATGGCTACACCTTC.

The V call is TRBV11-2, the J call TRBJ2-5; 8 bases line up with TRBD1. The V and J ends lost 5 bases and 4 bases, in that order; junction bases with no gene match: 12. CDR1 SGHAT and CDR2 FQNNGV come from the germline V gene. This CDR3 is built from 16 residues. CDR3 in amino acids: CASSPHSDRVPETQYF. CDR3 nucleotides: TGTGCCAGCAGCCCCCATTCGGACAGGGTACCAGAGACCCAGTACTTC.

The chain couples TRBV28 to TRBJ1-2, with a weak D call TRBD1 (6 bases). Between the trimmed V and J ends, which lost 5 bases and 3 bases, there was a span of 16 bases. Germline lookup yields CDR1 MDHEN and CDR2 SYDVKM. The CDR3 has 15 residues. CDR3 sequence reads: CASSSDRGGHYGYTF. The CDR3 DNA reads as TGTGCCAGCAGTAGCGACCGGGGGGGCCACTATGGCTACACCTTC.

The chain has TRBV2 and TRBJ1-2; TRBD1 matches at 12 bases. Germline V CDR1 and CDR2: SNHLY, FYNNEI. The ends lost 6 bases at V and 4 bases at J; junction bases unmatched: 6. This CDR3 is built from 15 residues. The CDR3: CASRTGTGGTYGYTF. CDR3 DNA: TGTGCCAGCAGGACTGGGACAGGGGGCACCTATGGCTACACCTTC.

This clone has a handful of counts. The rearrangement joins TRBV28 to TRBJ1-5; TRBD1 aligns across 9 bases. Germline V gene data show CDR1 as MDHEN and CDR2 as SYDVKM. V shed 7 bases, J shed 3 bases, and the junction held 4 bases outside the gene matches. This CDR3 spans 14 amino acids. CDR3 DNA sequence: TGTGCCAGCACCTTACAGGGGGCCAATCAGCCCCAGCATTTT. Translating it yields CASTLQGANQPQHF.

The chain joins TRBV6-5 to TRBJ2-7, with a possible D match to TRBD2 (5 bases). The ends were cut back, 0 bases at V and 4 bases at J, with 10 bases in the middle. Germline V lookup: CDR1 MNHEY, CDR2 SVGAGI. The CDR3 length is 14 residues. Here the CDR3 DNA reads TGTGCCAGCAGTTACTCCCGGGGAAAATACGAGCAGTACTTC. Its translation: CASSYSRGKYEQYF.

CDR3 region: CASSEEGASDTQYF. Here the CDR3 DNA reads TGCGCCAGCAGTGAGGAGGGGGCTTCAGATACGCAGTATTTT. V and J are TRBV10-1 and TRBJ2-3; the match to TRBD1 covers 7 bases. The CDR3 extends over 14 amino acids. V shed 2 bases, J shed 4 bases, and the junction held 3 bases outside the gene matches. CDR1 is WNHNN and CDR2 is SYGVQD in the germline V gene (reference sequence).